A single sample is the source of the 14 T cell receptor beta chains below, sequenced in a study of blood T cell repertoires in COVID-19. Some clones are missing from TCRdb's copy, which holds only in-frame ones; the method was immunoSEQ multiplex PCR. The sample records 150,000 to 200,000 clones, around 82% being singletons. Material: peripheral blood. These receptors came from a woman in her forties with COVID-19, enrolled during active disease.

This rearrangement joins TRBV5-4 to TRBJ1-2; D may be TRBD1 (6 bases). The CDR3 has 13 amino acids. V dropped 5 bases and J dropped 8 bases, with 16 bases sitting between them. CDR1 is SGHNT, CDR2 YYREEE, per germline (reference sequence). The CDR3: CASSPGAGEGYTF. For the CDR3, the DNA is TGTGCCAGCAGTCCAGGGGCCGGGGAGGGCTACACCTTC.

This clone was counted a few times. The chain combines TRBV12-3 or TRBV12-4 with TRBJ1-2; D ambiguous. Trimming shortened V by 6 bases and J by 4 bases, and 6 bases separated the two germline ends. This CDR3 comprises 11 residues. The CDR3, as DNA: TGTGCCAGCAGCCTAAGCTATGGCTACACCTTC. The encoded protein is CASSLSYGYTF.

The V call is TRBV6-4, the J call TRBJ1-5; possible D gene TRBD1, 5 bases. Germline V lookup: CDR1 MRHNA, CDR2 SNTAGT. The ends were cut back, 6 bases at V and 4 bases at J, with 10 bases in the middle. This CDR3 is 13 amino acids long. The DNA for the CDR3 is TGTGCCAGCAGCCCCCAGGGAAATCAGCCCCAGCATTTT. Translation gives CASSPQGNQPQHF.

The chain is built from TRBV28 and TRBJ1-1; D gene unclear. Germline V CDR1 and CDR2: MDHEN, SYDVKM. The V and J ends lost 5 bases and 2 bases respectively, with 12 bases between them. The CDR3 runs to 14 residues. The CDR3 loop reads CASSGETGNTEAFF. CDR3 coding DNA: TGTGCCAGCAGTGGAGAGACGGGAAACACTGAAGCTTTCTTT.

For the CDR3, the DNA is TGTGCCAGTAGTATGTACCCATCTACCTATGGCTACACCTTC. It encodes CASSMYPSTYGYTF. The rearrangement uses TRBV19 and TRBJ1-2, with D uncertain. CDR1 and CDR2 from the germline V gene are LNHDA and SQIVND (reference sequence). The germline V and J ends were trimmed by 3 bases and 4 bases, with 12 bases remaining between them. The CDR3 has 14 amino acids. Supplemented by reference TRBV19 and TRBJ1-2, the full variable domain reads DGGITQSPKYLFRKEGQNVTLSCEQNLNHDAMYWYRQDPGQGLRLIYYSQIVNDFQKGDIAEGYSVSREKKESFPLTVTSAQKNPTAFYLCASSMYPSTYGYTFGSGTRLTVV.

V and J are TRBV7-9 and TRBJ1-2; D gene uncertain. Germline V gene sequence: CDR1 SEHNR, CDR2 FQNEAQ (reference sequence). Trimming took off 1 base at V and 4 bases at J, with 13 bases between the two ends. The CDR3 has 15 residues. The CDR3 protein is CASSLDTTGGYGYTF. CDR3 DNA: TGTGCCAGCAGCTTAGACACCACCGGCGGCTATGGCTACACCTTC.

The rearrangement links TRBV5-8 to TRBJ1-4, with D perhaps matching TRBD1 (6 bases). This CDR3 spans 15 amino acids. The germline V and J ends were trimmed by 4 bases and 8 bases, with 18 bases remaining between them. Germline V gives CDR1 SGHTS, CDR2 YDEGEE. The CDR3 sequence: CASSQLTGVEEKLFF. The CDR3 DNA follows: TGTGCCAGCAGCCAACTGACAGGCGTAGAGGAAAAACTGTTTTTT.

As to this clone: At one of its ends the junction is not consistent with the germline gene, which may arise from a read error. V is TRBV2 and J is TRBJ1-2; 7 nucleotides agree with TRBD1. The CDR3 length is 13 residues. Germline lookup yields CDR1 SNHLY and CDR2 FYNNEI. CDR3 bases: TGTGCCAGCGGAAGACAGGGCCCACTAAGCTACTCCTTC. It codes for CASGRQGPLSYSF.

The gene calls are TRBV11-2 and TRBJ2-7; 9 nucleotides line up with TRBD2. Trimming removed 0 bases from V and 0 bases from J; junction bases left unmatched: 9. This CDR3 contains 18 residues. CDR1 and CDR2 (germline): SGHAT, FQNNGV. CDR3 sequence reads: CASSLDLLAGEGSYEQYF. CDR3 nucleotide sequence: TGTGCCAGCAGCTTAGATCTGTTAGCGGGAGAGGGCTCCTACGAGCAGTACTTC.

The V gene is TRBV4-1, the J gene TRBJ2-5, with 7 bases matching TRBD2. V was clipped by 0 bases and J by 2 bases; unmatched bases: 15. CDR1 and CDR2 from the germline V gene are MGHRA and YSYEKL. This CDR3 comprises 19 residues. DNA for the CDR3: TGCGCCAGCAGCCAAGATAATCTAGGCGGGGGAAGTTATCAAGAGACCCAGTACTTC. Protein sequence: CASSQDNLGGGSYQETQYF.

This clone has a handful of counts. The rearrangement joins TRBV5-1 to TRBJ2-7; 8 bases are shared with TRBD2. Germline V CDR1 and CDR2: SGHRS, YFSETQ. The CDR3 has 14 residues. After removal of 0 bases from V and 6 bases from J, the junction contained 5 bases not matched to a gene. CDR3 nucleotide sequence: TGCGCCAGCAGCTTGGGACTAGCGTTGGCCGAGCAGTACTTC. Translating gives CASSLGLALAEQYF.

This clone was seen a handful of times. CDR3 DNA: TGTGCCAACCCGACAGGGGATCGCACCGGGGAGCTGTTTTTT. It codes for CANPTGDRTGELFF. The chain employs TRBV21-1 and TRBJ2-2; the table gives TRBD1 as D, unverified against the DNA. TRBV21-1 is reported as a pseudogene. CDR3 length: 14 amino acids.

The chain links TRBV3-1 (or the pseudogene TRBV3-2) to TRBJ2-7; the match to TRBD1 covers 9 bases. CDR3 length: 15 residues. J lost 5 bases, V lost 3 bases, and 8 bases had no gene match. CDR1 is LGHDT, CDR2 YNNKEL, per germline (reference sequence). CDR3 DNA: TGTGCCAGCAGCCACTCAGGGACAGGGACCCACGAGCAGTACGTC. This codes for CASSHSGTGTHEQYV.

This chain connects TRBV14 to TRBJ1-5; D perhaps matches TRBD1 (5 bases). This CDR3 region has 17 residues. Germline values: CDR1 SGHDN, CDR2 FVKESK. V lost 1 base and J lost 2, with 15 bases in between. The CDR3 sequence: CASSQVTVLTGNQPQHF. Written as DNA, the CDR3 is TGTGCCAGCAGCCAAGTGACAGTCCTCACGGGCAATCAGCCCCAGCATTTT.